Shown below are 24 T cell receptor beta chains from a single sample sequenced in a study of cytomegalovirus exposure and HLA in healthy donors. Some clones are missing from TCRdb's copy, which holds only in-frame ones; the method was immunoSEQ multiplex PCR. The repertoire holds 180,000 or so clones, 65% to 90% seen once, with roughly 13% in the top ten. The sequenced sample consisted of PBMCs. These receptors came from a woman aged 30 to 39 in good health and CMV-seropositive.

CDR3 sequence: CASSLSADRARDGYTF. CDR3 bases: TGTGCCAGCAGCTTATCTGCGGACAGGGCCAGGGATGGCTACACCTTC. V and J are TRBV7-2 and TRBJ1-2, with TRBD1 matching over 8 bases. In germline, CDR1 is SGHTA, CDR2 FQGNSA. The CDR3 extends over 16 amino acids. V gave up 2 bases and J gave up 6 bases; unmatched junction bases: 11.

J is TRBJ1-1 and V is TRBV29-1, with D possibly being TRBD1 (6 bases). The CDR3 spans 12 residues. Germline-derived CDR1 and CDR2 are SQVTM and ANQGSEA. The V end lost 6 bases, the J end lost 1 base, and 9 bases lay between the germline ends. The CDR3 sequence: CSVNRENTEAFF. CDR3 coding DNA: TGCAGCGTCAACAGGGAGAACACTGAAGCTTTCTTT.

The gene calls are TRBV9 and TRBJ1-1, with D uncertain. The V gene lost 0 bases and the J gene lost 1 base, with 4 bases spanning the gap. This CDR3 is 13 amino acids long. From germline, CDR1 is SGDLS and CDR2 YYNGEE. The CDR3 coding sequence is TGTGCCAGCAGCGTAGCGGGGAACACTGAAGCTTTCTTT. Translated: CASSVAGNTEAFF. The full variable domain, rest sourced from reference TRBV9 and TRBJ1-1, is DSGVTQTPKHLITATGQRVTLRCSPRSGDLSVYWYQQSLDQGLQFLIQYYNGEERAKGNILERFSAQQFPDLHSELNLSSLELGDSALYFCASSVAGNTEAFFGQGTRLTVV.

This chain uses TRBV6-5 with TRBJ1-5; tentatively, D is TRBD1 (5 bases). Germline CDR1 reads MNHEY; CDR2 reads SVGAGI. Trimming took off 6 bases at V and 0 bases at J, with 12 bases between the two ends. The CDR3 runs 15 residues. The CDR3 nucleotides are TGTGCCAGCAGAAGACAGTGGGATAGCAATCAGCCCCAGCATTTT. Protein: CASRRQWDSNQPQHF.

The chain is built from TRBV25-1 and TRBJ1-3, with TRBD1 matching 8 bases. The CDR3 covers 16 residues. V was clipped by 2 bases and J by 0 bases; unmatched bases: 3. The germline CDR1 and CDR2 sequences are MGHDK and SYGVNS. CDR3 in DNA: TGTGCCAGCAGTGAAGGCAGGGGGCACTCTGGAAACACCATATATTTT. Translation gives CASSEGRGHSGNTIYF.

This clone was seen a single time. At one end the junction does not follow the germline gene, possibly because of a read error. This chain uses TRBV7-7 with TRBJ2-1; 9 positions agree with TRBD2. The CDR3 sequence is 15 residues long. Germline CDR1 and CDR2: SSHAT and FNYEAQ (reference sequence). The CDR3 sequence is CASSLGLAIGNEQFF. The CDR3 coding sequence is TGTGCTAGCAGCCTAGGACTAGCGATCGGCAATGAGCAGTTCTTC.

The J gene is TRBJ2-1, the V gene TRBV4-1; the match to TRBD2 covers 12 bases. From germline, CDR1 is MGHRA and CDR2 YSYEKL. The CDR3 is made up of 20 amino acids. V shed 0 bases, J shed 0 bases, and the junction held 9 bases outside the gene matches. CDR3 nucleotide sequence: TGCGCCAGCAGCCAAGAACTAGCGGGAGGAGGCGGCGGCTCCTACAATGAGCAGTTCTTC. This encodes CASSQELAGGGGGSYNEQFF.

The chain couples TRBV2 to TRBJ2-1; D remains unclear. V was trimmed by 4 bases and J by 5 bases, leaving 6 bases between them. The CDR3 contains 12 residues. In germline, CDR1 is SNHLY, CDR2 FYNNEI. The CDR3 region is CASSGYNNEQFF. DNA of the CDR3: TGTGCCAGCAGTGGGTACAACAATGAGCAGTTCTTC. The whole variable domain, remainder taken from reference TRBV2 and TRBJ2-1, is EPEVTQTPSHQVTQMGQEVILRCVPISNHLYFYWYRQILGQKVEFLVSFYNNEISEKSEIFDDQFSVERPDGSNFTLKIRSTKLEDSAMYFCASSGYNNEQFFGPGTRLTVL.

The J gene is TRBJ1-1, the V gene TRBV28; D is undetermined. CDR3 length: 10 amino acids. V lost 8 bases, J lost 5 bases, and 6 bases lay in between. Germline V CDR1 and CDR2: MDHEN, SYDVKM. The CDR3 reads CASFETEAFF. The CDR3 DNA reads TGTGCCAGCTTCGAGACTGAAGCTTTCTTT.

The chain links TRBV2 to TRBJ1-2; D is unclear. Between the trimmed V and J ends, which lost 3 bases and 0 bases, there was a span of 5 bases. From germline, CDR1 is SNHLY and CDR2 FYNNEI. The CDR3 runs 13 residues. In DNA form, the CDR3 reads TGTGCCAGCAGTGACTCAGCTAACTATGGCTACACCTTC. Translated: CASSDSANYGYTF.

V and J are TRBV6-5 and TRBJ1-5; 11 bases match TRBD1. Germline CDR1 is MNHEY and CDR2 is SVGAGI. V was clipped by 7 bases and J by 4 bases; unmatched bases: 3. The CDR3 is 14 amino acids. As DNA, the CDR3 is TGTGCCAGCACAGGGACAGGGGGTAATCAGCCCCAGCATTTT. Translated: CASTGTGGNQPQHF.

This clone was seen a single time. The chain employs TRBV2 and TRBJ1-1, with a weak D call TRBD1 (6 bases). The CDR3 covers 13 residues. Germline V gene lookup returns CDR1 SNHLY and CDR2 FYNNEI. Trimming cost V 6 bases and J 7 bases, with 15 bases left between them. The CDR3 is CASRPDRTNEAFF. DNA for the CDR3: TGTGCCAGCAGGCCGGACAGAACCAATGAAGCTTTCTTT.

The rearrangement uses TRBV5-1 and TRBJ2-5; 7 nucleotides align to TRBD2. This CDR3 is built from 15 residues. V dropped 1 base and J dropped 5; count of bases not matched to a gene: 8. Germline V gene lookup returns CDR1 SGHRS and CDR2 YFSETQ. The CDR3 loop is CASSLSPLAEETQYF. The CDR3 DNA reads as TGCGCCAGCAGCTTGTCCCCGCTAGCGGAGGAGACCCAGTACTTC.

This chain uses TRBV25-1 with TRBJ2-2, with 14 nucleotides matching TRBD2. The CDR3 runs 16 residues. Looked up from germline, CDR1 is MGHDK and CDR2 is SYGVNS. V lost 6 bases to trimming and J lost 8 bases; unmatched junction nucleotides: 8. Here the CDR3 reads CASRPPTSGRGGELFF. The CDR3 coding sequence is TGTGCCAGCAGACCTCCGACTAGCGGGAGGGGTGGGGAGCTGTTTTTT.

This clone turned up a few times. The chain couples TRBV6-5 to TRBJ1-2; D may be TRBD1 (5 bases). Deletions cut 6 bases from V and 0 bases from J, with 8 bases between. Germline values: CDR1 MNHEY, CDR2 SVGAGI. The CDR3 covers 13 residues. This CDR3 is CASSRAPNYGYTF. The CDR3, as DNA: TGTGCCAGCAGCAGGGCGCCTAACTATGGCTACACCTTC.

This chain links TRBV10-3 with TRBJ2-6, with a possible D match to TRBD1 (6 bases). CDR3 size: 18 residues. Germline lookup yields CDR1 ENHRY and CDR2 SYGVKD. Trimming shortened V by 7 bases and J by 2 bases, and 21 bases separated the two germline ends. CDR3 sequence: CAITRSSFGGPGANVLTF. The CDR3 DNA sequence: TGTGCCATCACGCGCAGCAGTTTTGGGGGCCCTGGGGCCAACGTCCTGACTTTC.

V usage is TRBV7-2 and J usage is TRBJ1-5; tentatively, D is TRBD1 (5 bases). There are 14 residues in the CDR3. The V gene lost 1 base and the J gene lost 5 bases, with 9 bases spanning the gap. Germline V gene sequence: CDR1 SGHTA, CDR2 FQGNSA. In DNA, the CDR3 is TGTGCCAGCAGCTTAGTAGGAGGGGATCAGCCCCAGCATTTT. Translating it yields CASSLVGGDQPQHF. The complete variable domain, with remaining parts taken from reference TRBV7-2 and TRBJ1-5, reads GAGVSQSPSNKVTEKGKDVELRCDPISGHTALYWYRQSLGQGLEFLIYFQGNSAPDKSGLPSDRFSAERTGGSVSTLTIQRTQQEDSAVYLCASSLVGGDQPQHFGDGTRLSIL.

The V gene is TRBV30, the J gene TRBJ2-1; D gene unclear. Germline lookup yields CDR1 GTSNPN and CDR2 SVGIG (reference sequence). CDR3 length equals 13 residues. Trimming pared 1 base from V and 8 bases from J, leaving 12 bases between. CDR3 protein: CAWSGNQRHEQFF. The CDR3 region has the DNA TGTGCCTGGAGTGGTAACCAGAGGCATGAGCAGTTCTTC.

The chain uses TRBV30 and TRBJ2-1, with D tentatively TRBD2 (5 bases). Trimming took off 4 bases at V and 9 bases at J, with 13 bases between the two ends. The CDR3 has 12 amino acids. The germline gives CDR1 GTSNPN, CDR2 SVGIG (reference sequence). CDR3 nucleotides: TGTGCCTGGAACGGGGTTGAGGGTGAGCAGTTCTTC. It encodes CAWNGVEGEQFF.

This clone was counted once. The CDR3 nucleotides are TGCGCCAGCAGCTTGGTGAAGGACAGGGTACGTGAGCAGTTCTTC. Translation gives CASSLVKDRVREQFF. The chain joins TRBV5-1 to TRBJ2-1; 8 positions match TRBD1. Germline CDR1 SGHRS, CDR2 YFSETQ. V dropped 0 bases and J dropped 9; count of bases not matched to a gene: 8. This CDR3 contains 15 residues.

The chain couples TRBV6-7 to TRBJ1-3; TRBD1 matches 9 bases. TRBV6-7 is labeled an ORF, and its function is uncertain. The trim removed 7 bases at V and 2 bases at J, leaving 18 bases unmatched. This CDR3 is built from 19 residues. The chain's CDR3 is CASKPGTGPLRFAGNTIYF. The CDR3 bases are TGTGCCAGCAAACCCGGGACAGGGCCCCTCCGTTTTGCTGGAAACACCATATATTTT.

The V call is TRBV10-3, the J call TRBJ2-3; D unresolved. The CDR3 has 11 amino acids. Germline V gene data show CDR1 as ENHRY and CDR2 as SYGVKD. Deletions cut 3 bases from V and 4 bases from J, with 2 bases between. In nucleotides, the CDR3 is TGTGCCATCAGTGACGCAGATACGCAGTATTTT. It specifies CAISDADTQYF.

The chain has TRBV6-5 and TRBJ1-1; a possible D gene is TRBD1 (5 bases). V shed 7 bases and J shed 5 bases, with 20 bases lying between them. Germline V gives CDR1 MNHEY, CDR2 SVGAGI. The CDR3 covers 15 residues. The CDR3 protein is CASTRKPNDRTEAFF. The CDR3 DNA reads as TGTGCCAGCACCAGAAAACCTAACGACAGAACTGAAGCTTTCTTT.

This chain connects TRBV6-5 to TRBJ1-2; 7 bases agree with TRBD1. The germline V gene has CDR1 MNHEY and CDR2 SVGAGI. The junction had 9 bases not matched to a gene; V was cut back by 6 bases and J by 2 bases. The CDR3 length is 15 residues. In DNA form, the CDR3 reads TGTGCCAGCAGCCGTGACAGGGTCTTGAACTATGGCTACACCTTC. Translation gives CASSRDRVLNYGYTF.